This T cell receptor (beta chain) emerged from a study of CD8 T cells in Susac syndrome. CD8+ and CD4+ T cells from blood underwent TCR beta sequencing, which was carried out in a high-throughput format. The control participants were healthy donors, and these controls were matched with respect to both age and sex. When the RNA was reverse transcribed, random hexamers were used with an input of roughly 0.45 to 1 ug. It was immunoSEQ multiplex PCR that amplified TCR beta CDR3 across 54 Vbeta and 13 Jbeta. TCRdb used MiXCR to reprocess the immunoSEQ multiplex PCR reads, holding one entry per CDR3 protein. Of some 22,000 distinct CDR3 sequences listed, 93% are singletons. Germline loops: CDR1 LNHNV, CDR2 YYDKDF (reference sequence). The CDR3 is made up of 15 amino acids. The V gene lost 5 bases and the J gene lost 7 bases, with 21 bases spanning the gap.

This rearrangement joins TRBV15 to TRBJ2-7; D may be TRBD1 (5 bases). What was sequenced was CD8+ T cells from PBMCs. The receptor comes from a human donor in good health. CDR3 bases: TGTGCCACCAGCGTAATGCCGGACACGTCTAAGGAGCAGTACTTC. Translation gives CATSVMPDTSKEQYF.